The 16 T cell receptor beta chains below were found in one sample sequenced in a study of cytomegalovirus exposure and HLA in healthy donors. The PCR contained 60 Vbeta and 13 Jbeta primers. The repertoire was sequenced with immunoSEQ multiplex PCR; TCRdb's copy has only in-frame clones and lacks some. The table has 180,000 or so clones, 60% to 85% seen once. Sequencing was done on a sample of PBMCs. The receptors come from a man between 18 and 29 years old in good health and CMV-seronegative.

This clone has just a few counts. The V call is TRBV5-1, the J call TRBJ2-1, with 7 bases aligning to TRBD2. The trim removed 3 bases at V and 2 bases at J, leaving 5 bases unmatched. The CDR3 runs to 15 residues. Looked up from germline, CDR1 is SGHRS and CDR2 is YFSETQ. CDR3 loop: CASSSSSGTYNEQFF. The DNA for the CDR3 is TGCGCCAGCAGCTCCTCTAGCGGTACCTACAATGAGCAGTTCTTC.

This chain connects TRBV5-5 to TRBJ2-1; D perhaps matches TRBD1 (6 bases). The length of the CDR3 is 14 residues. Germline assignment: CDR1 SGHKS and CDR2 YYEKEE (reference sequence). Trimming stripped 5 bases from V and 6 bases from J, with 15 bases between. The chain's CDR3 is CASSSQGWANEQFF. The CDR3 region has the DNA TGTGCCAGCAGTTCACAGGGTTGGGCCAATGAGCAGTTCTTC.

This clone was seen a single time. The chain has TRBV27 and TRBJ2-7; D remains unclear. The V end lost 1 base, the J end lost 6 bases, and 16 bases lay between the germline ends. This CDR3 contains 15 residues. Germline V lookup: CDR1 MNHEY, CDR2 SMNVEV (reference sequence). The CDR3 reads CASSLLPYGLGEQYF. CDR3 in DNA: TGTGCCAGCAGTTTATTACCCTACGGTCTCGGCGAGCAGTACTTC.

This clone was found a few times. The chain combines TRBV6-1 with TRBJ1-5; D is ambiguous. Per germline, CDR1 MNHNS and CDR2 SASEGT. CDR3 length equals 13 residues. Trimming cost V 5 bases and J 5 bases, with 10 bases left between them. The CDR3 here is CASSSDSYQPQHF. CDR3 DNA sequence: TGTGCCAGCAGTTCCGACTCATATCAGCCCCAGCATTTT.

This chain joins TRBV5-8 and TRBJ2-7; 8 nucleotides align to TRBD1. This CDR3 spans 14 amino acids. The junction had 8 bases not matched to a gene; V was cut back by 4 bases and J by 5 bases. Germline CDR1 SGHTS, CDR2 YDEGEE. CDR3 protein: CASSPRTGSDEQYF. The CDR3 DNA reads as TGTGCCAGCAGCCCACGGACAGGGTCGGACGAGCAGTACTTC.

Note on this clone: Germline is not matched at one junction end, which may reflect a read error. J is TRBJ1-3 and V is TRBV4-1; 7 bases fit TRBD1. The germline gives CDR1 MGHRA, CDR2 YSYEKL. The CDR3 totals 15 residues. CDR3 amino acids: CASSQDRGSVNTIYF. DNA of the CDR3: TGCGCCAGCAGCCAAGACAGGGGGTCTGTAAACACCATATATTTT.

The rearrangement joins TRBV18 to TRBJ1-2; 8 bases fit TRBD1. CDR1 KGHSH and CDR2 LQKENI come from the germline V gene. The CDR3 has 15 amino acids. Trimming took 0 bases from V and 8 from J; bases not matched to a gene: 8. The DNA for the CDR3 is TGTGCCAGCTCACCACCCGAGGGACAGGCGGTGGGCTACACCTTC. This codes for CASSPPEGQAVGYTF.

The chain couples TRBV29-1 to TRBJ2-4, with TRBD2 as a possible D gene (6 bases). Trimming pared 4 bases from V and 10 bases from J, leaving 14 bases between. From germline, CDR1 is SQVTM and CDR2 ANQGSEA. This CDR3 comprises 12 residues. As DNA, the CDR3 is TGCAGCGTTGGTGGGACTCACGGGATTCAGTACTTC. Its protein is CSVGGTHGIQYF.

This clone has only a few counts. The chain joins TRBV7-9 to TRBJ2-7; 9 bases are shared with TRBD2. The germline CDR1 and CDR2 sequences are SEHNR and FQNEAQ (reference sequence). The CDR3 extends over 15 amino acids. Trimming at V came to 5 bases and at J to 0 bases, leaving 5 bases not matched to a gene. The CDR3 nucleotides are TGTGCCAGCAGCATAAGCGGGGGGAGCTCCTACGAGCAGTACTTC. This translates into CASSISGGSSYEQYF.

This clone was recorded once. The rearrangement uses TRBV19 and TRBJ1-2; a possible D gene is TRBD1 (6 bases). Trimming took 7 bases from V and 1 from J, leaving 13 bases between them. The CDR3 is 14 residues long. Germline V lookup: CDR1 LNHDA, CDR2 SQIVND (reference sequence). For the CDR3, the DNA is TGTGCCAGTACTCCTATACAGGGTAACTATGGCTACACCTTC. Translating it yields CASTPIQGNYGYTF. Full variable domain (outside the CDR3, taken from reference TRBV19 and TRBJ1-2): DGGITQSPKYLFRKEGQNVTLSCEQNLNHDAMYWYRQDPGQGLRLIYYSQIVNDFQKGDIAEGYSVSREKKESFPLTVTSAQKNPTAFYLCASTPIQGNYGYTFGSGTRLTVV.

This chain connects TRBV9 to TRBJ1-5; D gene ambiguous. The CDR3 extends over 15 amino acids. The germline V and J ends were trimmed by 0 bases and 1 base, with 8 bases remaining between them. Looked up from germline, CDR1 is SGDLS and CDR2 is YYNGEE. Written as DNA, the CDR3 is TGTGCCAGCAGCGTAGGGGAGGTAAGCAATCAGCCCCAGCATTTT. Translating gives CASSVGEVSNQPQHF.

The chain combines TRBV7-9 with TRBJ1-5, with D tentatively TRBD1 (5 bases). The CDR3 spans 17 residues. Trimming stripped 5 bases from V and 5 bases from J, with 22 bases between. Germline V gene lookup returns CDR1 SEHNR and CDR2 FQNEAQ (reference sequence). The DNA for the CDR3 is TGTGCCAGCAGCATCGTCGGGGCGGGGAGGTTCGATCAGCCCCAGCATTTT. Translated, it gives CASSIVGAGRFDQPQHF.

CDR3 sequence: CASSDSGASYEQYF. For the CDR3, the DNA is TGTGCCAGCAGTGATTCAGGTGCGTCCTACGAGCAGTACTTC. This chain links TRBV6-1 with TRBJ2-7; no definite D call. The CDR3 runs 14 residues. Germline CDR1 reads MNHNS; CDR2 reads SASEGT. V lost 3 bases to trimming and J lost 1 base, with 10 bases between them.

This clone has just a few counts. The V and J genes are TRBV7-2 and TRBJ1-2; 11 nucleotides line up with TRBD1. J was trimmed by 2 bases and V by 4 bases; bases with no gene match: 9. This CDR3 has 17 residues. The germline V gene encodes CDR1 SGHTA and CDR2 FQGNSA. This CDR3 is CASSSSGTGGSNYGYTF. CDR3 nucleotides: TGTGCCAGCAGCTCCTCCGGGACAGGGGGTTCCAACTATGGCTACACCTTC. Full variable domain (rest looked up from reference TRBV7-2 and TRBJ1-2): GAGVSQSPSNKVTEKGKDVELRCDPISGHTALYWYRQSLGQGLEFLIYFQGNSAPDKSGLPSDRFSAERTGGSVSTLTIQRTQQEDSAVYLCASSSSGTGGSNYGYTFGSGTRLTVV.

V usage is TRBV7-9 and J usage is TRBJ2-1, with TRBD2 identical over 8 bases. Trimming took 0 bases from V and 4 from J; bases not matched to a gene: 14. The CDR3 is made up of 19 amino acids. Germline-derived CDR1 and CDR2 are SEHNR and FQNEAQ (reference sequence). The CDR3 is CASSLALSLERERYNEQFF. The CDR3 DNA follows: TGTGCCAGCAGCTTAGCCCTATCTTTGGAGCGGGAGCGGTACAATGAGCAGTTCTTC. The whole variable domain, remainder taken from reference TRBV7-9 and TRBJ2-1, is DTGVSQNPRHKITKRGQNVTFRCDPISEHNRLYWYRQTLGQGPEFLTYFQNEAQLEKSRLLSDRFSAERPKGSFSTLEIQRTEQGDSAMYLCASSLALSLERERYNEQFFGPGTRLTVL.

The chain combines TRBV7-2 with TRBJ2-3, with D maybe TRBD1 (6 bases). Germline loops: CDR1 SGHTA, CDR2 FQGNSA. The CDR3 contains 15 residues. V lost 1 base and J 3 bases, leaving 11 bases between the germline ends. CDR3 sequence (DNA): TGTGCCAGCAGCTTAGGCCTGGGGGCGACAGATACGCAGTATTTT. It translates to CASSLGLGATDTQYF.